This T cell receptor beta chain appears in the sequencing data of a study of T cell changes during pregnancy in multiple sclerosis. This CDR3 region has 15 residues. Losses at the gene ends were 3 bases for V and 2 bases for J; bases not matched to a gene: 4. In germline, CDR1 is MGHRA, CDR2 YSYEKL. Here immunoSEQ multiplex PCR was the method, and the copy in TCRdb shows in-frame clones only, minus some. The profile shows around 92,000 clones, approximately 93% of them singletons. The sample was peripheral blood, taken after pregnancy. The TCR was taken from a female donor with multiple sclerosis, enrolled in a pregnancy study. The chain combines TRBV4-1 with TRBJ2-5, with 9 bases matching TRBD2. The CDR3 spells CASSHAGGLQETQYF. The DNA of the CDR3 is TGCGCCAGCAGCCACGCGGGAGGGTTACAAGAGACCCAGTACTTC.